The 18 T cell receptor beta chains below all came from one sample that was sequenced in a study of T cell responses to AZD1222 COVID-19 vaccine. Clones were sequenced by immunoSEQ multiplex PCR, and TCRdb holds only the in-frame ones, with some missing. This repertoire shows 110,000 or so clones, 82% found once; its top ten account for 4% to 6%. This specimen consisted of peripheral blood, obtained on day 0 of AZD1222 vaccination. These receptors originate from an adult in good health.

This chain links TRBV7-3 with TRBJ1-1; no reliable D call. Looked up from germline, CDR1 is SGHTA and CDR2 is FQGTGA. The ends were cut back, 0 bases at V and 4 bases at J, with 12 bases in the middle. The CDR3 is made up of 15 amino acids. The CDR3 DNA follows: TGTGCCAGCAGCTTAACTGATGGAGGAGGCACTGAAGCTTTCTTT. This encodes CASSLTDGGGTEAFF.

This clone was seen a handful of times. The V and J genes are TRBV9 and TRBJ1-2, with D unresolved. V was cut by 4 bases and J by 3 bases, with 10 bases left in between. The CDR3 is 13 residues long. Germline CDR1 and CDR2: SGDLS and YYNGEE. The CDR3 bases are TGTGCCAGCAGCCGAGGAGTGGACTATGGCTACACCTTC. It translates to CASSRGVDYGYTF.

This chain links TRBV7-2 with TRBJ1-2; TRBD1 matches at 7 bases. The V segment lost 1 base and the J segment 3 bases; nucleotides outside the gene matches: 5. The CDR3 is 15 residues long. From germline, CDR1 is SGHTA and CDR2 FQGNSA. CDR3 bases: TGTGCCAGCAGCTTAGTCCCCACAGGGGACTATGGCTACACCTTC. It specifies CASSLVPTGDYGYTF.

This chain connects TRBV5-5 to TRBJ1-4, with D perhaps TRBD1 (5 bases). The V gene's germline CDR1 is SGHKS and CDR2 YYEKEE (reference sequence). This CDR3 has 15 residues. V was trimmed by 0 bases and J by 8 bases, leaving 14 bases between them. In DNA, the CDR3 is TGTGCCAGCAGCTTGGTAGGGACGATGGAGGAAAAACTGTTTTTT. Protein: CASSLVGTMEEKLFF.

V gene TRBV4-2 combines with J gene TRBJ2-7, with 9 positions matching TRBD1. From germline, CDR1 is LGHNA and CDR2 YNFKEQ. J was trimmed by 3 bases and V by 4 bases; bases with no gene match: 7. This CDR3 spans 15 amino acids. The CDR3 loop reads CASSLRPGQGYEQYF. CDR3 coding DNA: TGTGCCAGCAGCCTACGGCCGGGACAGGGCTACGAGCAGTACTTC.

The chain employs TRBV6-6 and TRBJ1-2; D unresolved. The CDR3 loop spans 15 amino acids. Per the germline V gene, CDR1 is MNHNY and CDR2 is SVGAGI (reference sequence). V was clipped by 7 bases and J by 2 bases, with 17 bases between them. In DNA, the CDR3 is TGTGCCAGCATCACCTTCCGGGTGGGCAACTATGGCTACACCTTC. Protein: CASITFRVGNYGYTF.

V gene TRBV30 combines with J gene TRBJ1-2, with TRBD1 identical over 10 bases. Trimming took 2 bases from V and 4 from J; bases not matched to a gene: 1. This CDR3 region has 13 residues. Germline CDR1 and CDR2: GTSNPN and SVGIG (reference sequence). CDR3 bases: TGTGCCTGGAGTCGGGACAGGGGCTATGGCTACACCTTC. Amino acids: CAWSRDRGYGYTF.

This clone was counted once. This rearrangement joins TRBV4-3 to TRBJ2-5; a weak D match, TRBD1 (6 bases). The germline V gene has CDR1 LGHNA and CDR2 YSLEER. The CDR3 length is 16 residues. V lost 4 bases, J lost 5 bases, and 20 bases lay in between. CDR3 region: CASSPTTHRVRETQYF. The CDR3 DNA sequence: TGCGCCAGCAGCCCAACCACCCACAGGGTTCGGGAGACCCAGTACTTC.

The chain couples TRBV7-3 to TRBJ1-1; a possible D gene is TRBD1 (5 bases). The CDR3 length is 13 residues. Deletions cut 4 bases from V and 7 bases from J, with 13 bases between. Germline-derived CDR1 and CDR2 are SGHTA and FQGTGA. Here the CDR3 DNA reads TGTGCCAGCAGCTCGCGAGGGGTCGGTGAAGCTTTCTTT. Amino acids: CASSSRGVGEAFF.

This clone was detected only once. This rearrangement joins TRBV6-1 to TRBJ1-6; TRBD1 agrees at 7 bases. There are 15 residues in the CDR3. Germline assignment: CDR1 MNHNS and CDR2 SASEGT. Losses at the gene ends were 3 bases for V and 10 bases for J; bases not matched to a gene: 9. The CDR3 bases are TGTGCCAGCAGTGAGAGGAGACAGGGTAACTCACCCCTCCACTTT. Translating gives CASSERRQGNSPLHF.

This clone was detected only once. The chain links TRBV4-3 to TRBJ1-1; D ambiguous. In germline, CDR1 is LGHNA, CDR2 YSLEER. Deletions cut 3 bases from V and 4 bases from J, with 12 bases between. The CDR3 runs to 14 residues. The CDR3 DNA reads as TGCGCCAGCAGCCACTCGGGAGTTCGCACTGAAGCTTTCTTT. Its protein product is CASSHSGVRTEAFF.

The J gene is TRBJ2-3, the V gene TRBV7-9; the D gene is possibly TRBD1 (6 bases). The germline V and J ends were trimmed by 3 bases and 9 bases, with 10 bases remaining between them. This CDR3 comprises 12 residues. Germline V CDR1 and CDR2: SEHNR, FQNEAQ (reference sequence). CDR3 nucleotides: TGTGCCAGCAGCTTGGGGGACAAAACGCAGTATTTT. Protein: CASSLGDKTQYF.

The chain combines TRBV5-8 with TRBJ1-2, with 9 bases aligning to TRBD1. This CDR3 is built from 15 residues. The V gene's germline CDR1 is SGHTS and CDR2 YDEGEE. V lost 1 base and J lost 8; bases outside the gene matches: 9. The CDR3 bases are TGTGCCAGCAGCTTGTGGGGGACAGGGTTTCAAGGCTACACCTTC. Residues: CASSLWGTGFQGYTF.

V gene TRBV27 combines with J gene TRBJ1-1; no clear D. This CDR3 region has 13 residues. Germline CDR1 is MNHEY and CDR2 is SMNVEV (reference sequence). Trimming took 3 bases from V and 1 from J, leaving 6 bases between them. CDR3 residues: CASSFLRNTEAFF. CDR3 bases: TGTGCCAGCAGTTTCTTAAGGAACACTGAAGCTTTCTTT.

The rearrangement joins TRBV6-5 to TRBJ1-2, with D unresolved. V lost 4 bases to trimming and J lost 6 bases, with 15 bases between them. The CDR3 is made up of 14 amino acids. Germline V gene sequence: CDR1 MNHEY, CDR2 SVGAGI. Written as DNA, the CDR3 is TGTGCCAGCAGTTCCCCGGCTAATTACGATGGCTACACCTTC. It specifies CASSSPANYDGYTF.

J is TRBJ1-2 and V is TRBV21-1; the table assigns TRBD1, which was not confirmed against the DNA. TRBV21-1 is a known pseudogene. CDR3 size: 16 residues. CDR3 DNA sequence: TGTGCCAGCAGCAAAGTCCGCCAAACAGGGCTTCTAGGCTACACCTTC. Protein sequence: CASSKVRQTGLLGYTF.

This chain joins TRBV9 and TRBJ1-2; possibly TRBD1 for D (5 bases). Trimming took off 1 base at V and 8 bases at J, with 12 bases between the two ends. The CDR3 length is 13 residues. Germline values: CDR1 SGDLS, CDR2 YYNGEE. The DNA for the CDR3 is TGTGCCAGCAGCGTACTGCAGGGCCGCGGCTACACCTTC. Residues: CASSVLQGRGYTF.

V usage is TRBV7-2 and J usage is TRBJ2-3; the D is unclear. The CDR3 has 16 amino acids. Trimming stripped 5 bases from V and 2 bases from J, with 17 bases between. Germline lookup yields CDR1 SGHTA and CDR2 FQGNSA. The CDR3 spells CASSALSGTLTDTQYF. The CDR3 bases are TGTGCCAGCAGCGCCCTCTCTGGTACCCTCACAGATACGCAGTATTTT.